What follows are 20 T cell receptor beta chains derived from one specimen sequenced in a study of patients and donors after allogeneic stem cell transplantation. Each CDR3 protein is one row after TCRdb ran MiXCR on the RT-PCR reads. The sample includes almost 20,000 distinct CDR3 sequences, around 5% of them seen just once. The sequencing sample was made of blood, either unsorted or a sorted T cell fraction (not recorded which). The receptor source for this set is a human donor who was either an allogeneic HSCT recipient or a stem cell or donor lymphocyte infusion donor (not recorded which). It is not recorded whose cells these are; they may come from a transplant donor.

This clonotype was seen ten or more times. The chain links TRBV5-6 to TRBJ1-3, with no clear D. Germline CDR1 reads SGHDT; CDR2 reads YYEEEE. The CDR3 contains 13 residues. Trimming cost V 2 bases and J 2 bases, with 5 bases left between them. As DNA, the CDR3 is TGTGCCAGCAGCTTTAGGGCTGGAAACACCATATATTTT. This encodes CASSFRAGNTIYF. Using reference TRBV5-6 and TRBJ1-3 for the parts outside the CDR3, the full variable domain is DAGVTQSPTHLIKTRGQQVTLRCSPKSGHDTVSWYQQALGQGPQFIFQYYEEEERQRGNFPDRFSGHQFPNYSSELNVNALLLGDSALYLCASSFRAGNTIYFGEGSWLTVV.

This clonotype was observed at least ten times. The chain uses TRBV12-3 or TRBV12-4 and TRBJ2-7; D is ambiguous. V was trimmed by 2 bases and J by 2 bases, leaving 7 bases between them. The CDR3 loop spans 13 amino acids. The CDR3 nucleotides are TGTGCCAGCAGTTTAAACCAAGCCTACGAGCAGTACTTC. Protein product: CASSLNQAYEQYF.

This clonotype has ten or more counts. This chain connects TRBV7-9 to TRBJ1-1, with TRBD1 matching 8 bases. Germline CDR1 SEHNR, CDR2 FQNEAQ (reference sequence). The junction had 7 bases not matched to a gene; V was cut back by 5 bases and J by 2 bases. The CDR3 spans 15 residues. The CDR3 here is CASSPGTGYNTEAFF. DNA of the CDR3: TGTGCCAGCAGCCCCGGGACAGGTTATAACACTGAAGCTTTCTTT.

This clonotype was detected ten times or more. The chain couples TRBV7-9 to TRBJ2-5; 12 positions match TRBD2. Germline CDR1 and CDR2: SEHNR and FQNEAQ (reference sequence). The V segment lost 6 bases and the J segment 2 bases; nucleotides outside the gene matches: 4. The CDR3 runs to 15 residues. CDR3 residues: CASRPGLAGQETQYF. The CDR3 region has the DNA TGTGCCAGCAGGCCTGGACTAGCGGGGCAAGAGACCCAGTACTTC.

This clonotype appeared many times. CDR3: CSAREPLTGYTF. CDR3 DNA sequence: TGCAGTGCTAGAGAGCCGCTAACTGGCTACACCTTC. V usage is TRBV20-1 and J usage is TRBJ1-2; D not resolved. The CDR3 is 12 amino acids. CDR1 and CDR2 from the germline V gene are DFQATT and SNEGSKA (reference sequence). V was clipped by 0 bases and J by 7 bases, with 9 bases between them.

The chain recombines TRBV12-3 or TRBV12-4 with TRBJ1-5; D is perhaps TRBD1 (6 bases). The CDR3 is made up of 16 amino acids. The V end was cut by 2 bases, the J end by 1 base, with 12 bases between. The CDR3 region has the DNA TGTGCCAGCAGTTTAAGTTACAGGGACAGCAATCAGCCCCAGCATTTT. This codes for CASSLSYRDSNQPQHF.

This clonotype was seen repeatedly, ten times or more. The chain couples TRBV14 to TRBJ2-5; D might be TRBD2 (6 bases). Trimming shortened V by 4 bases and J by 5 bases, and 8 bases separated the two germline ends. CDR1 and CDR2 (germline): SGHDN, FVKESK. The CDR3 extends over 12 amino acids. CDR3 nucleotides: TGTGCCAGCAGCCGGGACTGGGAGACCCAGTACTTC. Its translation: CASSRDWETQYF.

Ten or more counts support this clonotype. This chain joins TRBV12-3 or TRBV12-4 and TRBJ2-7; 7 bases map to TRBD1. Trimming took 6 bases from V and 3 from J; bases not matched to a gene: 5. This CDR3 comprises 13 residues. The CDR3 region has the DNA TGTGCCAGCAGCCGGGACAGCTACTACGAGCAGTACTTC. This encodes CASSRDSYYEQYF.

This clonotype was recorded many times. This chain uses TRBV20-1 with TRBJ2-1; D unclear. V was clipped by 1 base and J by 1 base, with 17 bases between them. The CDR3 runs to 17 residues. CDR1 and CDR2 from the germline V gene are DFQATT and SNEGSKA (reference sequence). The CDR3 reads CSARVVPAMESYNEQFF. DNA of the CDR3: TGCAGTGCTAGAGTGGTCCCAGCCATGGAATCCTACAATGAGCAGTTCTTC.

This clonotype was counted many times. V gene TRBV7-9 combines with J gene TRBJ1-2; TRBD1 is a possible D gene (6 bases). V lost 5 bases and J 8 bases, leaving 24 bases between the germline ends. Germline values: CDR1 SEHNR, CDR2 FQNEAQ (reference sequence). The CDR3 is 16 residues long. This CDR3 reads CASSPFRAQGKRGYTF. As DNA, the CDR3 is TGTGCCAGCAGCCCCTTTCGCGCGCAGGGGAAACGCGGCTACACCTTC. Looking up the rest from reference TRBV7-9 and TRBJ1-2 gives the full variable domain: DTGVSQNPRHKITKRGQNVTFRCDPISEHNRLYWYRQTLGQGPEFLTYFQNEAQLEKSRLLSDRFSAERPKGSFSTLEIQRTEQGDSAMYLCASSPFRAQGKRGYTFGSGTRLTVV.

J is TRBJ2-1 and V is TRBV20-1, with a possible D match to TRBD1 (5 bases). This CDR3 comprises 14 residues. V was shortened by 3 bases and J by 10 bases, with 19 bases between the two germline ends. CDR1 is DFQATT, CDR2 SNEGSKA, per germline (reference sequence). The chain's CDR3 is CSASSGLGVQEQFF. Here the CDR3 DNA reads TGCAGTGCTAGCTCTGGGCTAGGGGTTCAGGAGCAGTTCTTC.

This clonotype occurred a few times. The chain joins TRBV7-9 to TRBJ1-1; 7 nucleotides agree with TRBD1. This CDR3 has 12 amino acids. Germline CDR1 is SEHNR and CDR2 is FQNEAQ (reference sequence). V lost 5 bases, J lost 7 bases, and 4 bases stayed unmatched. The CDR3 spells CASSLGQLEAFF. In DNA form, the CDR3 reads TGTGCCAGCAGCCTGGGACAGCTTGAAGCTTTCTTT.

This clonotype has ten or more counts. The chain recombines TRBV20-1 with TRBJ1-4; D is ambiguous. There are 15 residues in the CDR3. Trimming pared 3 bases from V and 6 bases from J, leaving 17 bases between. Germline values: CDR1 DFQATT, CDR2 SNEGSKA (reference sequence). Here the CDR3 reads CSASKTPLKDEKLFF. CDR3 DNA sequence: TGCAGTGCTAGTAAGACCCCCTTAAAGGATGAAAAACTGTTTTTT.

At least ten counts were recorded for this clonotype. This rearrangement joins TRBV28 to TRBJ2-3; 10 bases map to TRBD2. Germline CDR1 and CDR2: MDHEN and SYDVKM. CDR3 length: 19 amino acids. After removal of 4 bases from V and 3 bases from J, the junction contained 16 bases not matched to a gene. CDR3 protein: CASSSPPGSLAGWTDTQYF. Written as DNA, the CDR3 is TGTGCCAGCAGTTCCCCCCCGGGGTCACTAGCGGGATGGACAGATACGCAGTATTTT.

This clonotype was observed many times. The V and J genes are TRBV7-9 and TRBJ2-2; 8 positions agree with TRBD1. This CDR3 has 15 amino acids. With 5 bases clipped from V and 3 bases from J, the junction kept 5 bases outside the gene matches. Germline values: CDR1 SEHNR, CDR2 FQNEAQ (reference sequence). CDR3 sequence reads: CASSPGTGYTGELFF. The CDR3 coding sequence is TGTGCCAGCAGCCCCGGGACAGGATACACCGGGGAGCTGTTTTTT.

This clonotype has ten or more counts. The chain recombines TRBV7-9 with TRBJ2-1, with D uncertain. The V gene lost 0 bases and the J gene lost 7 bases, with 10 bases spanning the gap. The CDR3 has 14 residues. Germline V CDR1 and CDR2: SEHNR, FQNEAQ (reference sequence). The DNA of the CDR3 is TGTGCCAGCAGCTTAGCTCGGTTGACGAATGAGCAGTTCTTC. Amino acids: CASSLARLTNEQFF.

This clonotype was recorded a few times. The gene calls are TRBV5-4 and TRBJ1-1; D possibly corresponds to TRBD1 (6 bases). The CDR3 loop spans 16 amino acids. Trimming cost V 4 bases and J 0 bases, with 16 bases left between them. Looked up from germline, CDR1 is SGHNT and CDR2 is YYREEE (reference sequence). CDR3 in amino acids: CASSARDTYMNTEAFF. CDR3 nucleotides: TGTGCCAGCAGCGCCCGGGACACCTACATGAACACTGAAGCTTTCTTT. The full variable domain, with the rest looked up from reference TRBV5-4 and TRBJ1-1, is ETGVTQSPTHLIKTRGQQVTLRCSSQSGHNTVSWYQQALGQGPQFIFQYYREEENGRGNFPPRFSGLQFPNYSSELNVNALELDDSALYLCASSARDTYMNTEAFFGQGTRLTVV.

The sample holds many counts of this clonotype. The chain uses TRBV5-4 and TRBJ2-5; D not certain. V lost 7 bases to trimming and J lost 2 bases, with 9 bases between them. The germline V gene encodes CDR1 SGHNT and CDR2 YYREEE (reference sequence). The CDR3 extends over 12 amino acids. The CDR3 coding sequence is TGTGCCAGCTCCGGGCGTCAAGAGACCCAGTACTTC. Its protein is CASSGRQETQYF.

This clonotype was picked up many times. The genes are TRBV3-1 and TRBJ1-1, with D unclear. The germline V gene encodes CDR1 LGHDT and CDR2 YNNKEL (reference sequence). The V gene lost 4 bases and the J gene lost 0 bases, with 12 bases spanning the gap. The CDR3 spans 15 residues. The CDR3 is CASSLRGRMNTEAFF. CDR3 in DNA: TGTGCCAGCAGCCTTAGAGGACGGATGAACACTGAAGCTTTCTTT.

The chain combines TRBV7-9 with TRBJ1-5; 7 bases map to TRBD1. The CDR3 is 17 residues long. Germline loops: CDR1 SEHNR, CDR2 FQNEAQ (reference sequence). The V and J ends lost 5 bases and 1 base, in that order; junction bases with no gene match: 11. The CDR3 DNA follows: TGTGCCAGCAGCCCCGGGACAGAATTTGGAAGCAATCAGCCCCAGCATTTT. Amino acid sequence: CASSPGTEFGSNQPQHF.